This entry lists 10 T cell receptor beta chains sequenced from one sample in a study of blood T cell repertoires in COVID-19. This table comes from immunoSEQ multiplex PCR, and its TCRdb copy is limited to in-frame clones, with some not included. This sample yields nearly 200,000 clones, of which approximately 81% are seen a single time; 20% belongs to the top ten. Sequencing input: peripheral blood. The receptors originated from a human donor in a cohort sampled during active COVID-19.

This clone showed up just once. The V call is TRBV4-1, the J call TRBJ2-1, with TRBD2 matching over 9 bases. Trimming took 1 base from V and 0 from J; bases not matched to a gene: 4. CDR1 and CDR2 from the germline V gene are MGHRA and YSYEKL. This CDR3 comprises 17 residues. CDR3 sequence: CASSQGGAGGSYNEQFF. DNA of the CDR3: TGCGCCAGCAGCCAAGGCGGAGCGGGAGGCTCCTACAATGAGCAGTTCTTC.

In the case of this clone: Other DNA sequences from this sample encode an identical CDR3 as well. The rearrangement uses TRBV11-1 and TRBJ2-5; D is unresolved. V was cut by 5 bases and J by 2 bases, with 12 bases left in between. The CDR3 sequence is 14 residues long. The V gene's germline CDR1 is SGHAT and CDR2 FQDESV (reference sequence). CDR3 in DNA: TGTGCCAGCAGCCGCGCCTCGCGTCAAGAGACCCAGTACTTC. It translates to CASSRASRQETQYF.

This chain joins TRBV6-5 and TRBJ2-5; the match to TRBD2 covers 9 bases. The CDR3 spans 15 residues. V gave up 8 bases and J gave up 1 base; unmatched junction bases: 8. CDR1 and CDR2 (germline): MNHEY, SVGAGI. CDR3 nucleotides: TGTGCCAGCGGGCGGTCTAGCGGGGTCCAAGAGACCCAGTACTTC. This gives the protein CASGRSSGVQETQYF.

This chain links TRBV5-6 with TRBJ1-6; TRBD1 aligns across 10 bases. The CDR3 has 15 residues. CDR1 is SGHDT and CDR2 is YYEEEE in the germline V gene. V shed 1 base, J shed 8 bases, and the junction held 3 bases outside the gene matches. Written as DNA, the CDR3 is TGTGCCAGCAGCTTGTTGGGGACAGGGGATTCACCCCTCCACTTT. Amino acids: CASSLLGTGDSPLHF.

V is TRBV11-2 and J is TRBJ2-7, with D possibly TRBD1 on 7 matching bases. Germline CDR1 and CDR2: SGHAT and FQNNGV. Trimming left V 4 bases short and J 3 bases short, with 16 bases between. The CDR3 is 15 amino acids. This CDR3 is CASSSQSGGSYEQYF. For the CDR3, the DNA is TGTGCCAGCAGCTCCCAATCAGGGGGGAGCTACGAGCAGTACTTC.

This clone showed up just once. J is TRBJ1-6 and V is TRBV6-5; no definite D call. The CDR3 totals 11 residues. Germline assignment: CDR1 MNHEY and CDR2 SVGAGI. Trimming left V 6 bases short and J 8 bases short, with 5 bases between. The CDR3 coding sequence is TGTGCCAGCAGAGCCGATTCACCCCTCCACTTT. Translated: CASRADSPLHF.

Ten or more counts support this clone. The chain's CDR3 is CASSLGGTTRETQYF. CDR3 DNA sequence: TGTGCCAGCAGCCTCGGAGGGACCACACGGGAGACCCAGTACTTC. The chain joins TRBV27 to TRBJ2-5; perhaps TRBD2 as D (6 bases). Germline-derived CDR1 and CDR2 are MNHEY and SMNVEV (reference sequence). The ends were cut back, 6 bases at V and 5 bases at J, with 19 bases in the middle. CDR3 length: 15 residues.

This clone was counted a few times. This sequence joins TRBV7-9 and TRBJ2-2; D is possibly TRBD2 (6 bases). The CDR3 contains 16 residues. Trimming removed 5 bases at V and 6 bases at J, with 19 bases between. Germline V lookup: CDR1 SEHNR, CDR2 FQNEAQ (reference sequence). The CDR3 protein is CASSPSVGEVSGELFF. Written as DNA, the CDR3 is TGTGCCAGCAGCCCGTCGGTGGGGGAGGTATCCGGGGAGCTGTTTTTT.

The chain uses TRBV5-1 and TRBJ1-1; D possibly corresponds to TRBD1 (5 bases). Germline values: CDR1 SGHRS, CDR2 YFSETQ. The CDR3 length is 15 residues. The ends were cut back, 0 bases at V and 5 bases at J, with 14 bases in the middle. This chain's CDR3 is CASSLVGGVGTEAFF. Written as DNA, the CDR3 is TGCGCCAGCAGCTTGGTGGGGGGAGTGGGGACTGAAGCTTTCTTT.

J is TRBJ2-2 and V is TRBV7-2; D perhaps matches TRBD1 (6 bases). The CDR3 totals 17 residues. The V end lost 1 base, the J end lost 8 bases, and 20 bases lay between the germline ends. CDR1 is SGHTA and CDR2 is FQGNSA in the germline V gene. The CDR3 protein is CASSLGPVGARIGELFF. The CDR3 DNA sequence: TGTGCCAGCAGCTTAGGCCCCGTGGGGGCGAGAATAGGGGAGCTGTTTTTT.